This T cell receptor beta chain originates from a study of cytomegalovirus exposure and HLA in healthy donors. Study as a whole: Membership in the Caucasian-associated ancestry cluster was found for 81% of nearly 400 genotyped donors. Study results and limitations: At a 0.05 false discovery rate, a later analysis found some 18,000 TCR beta sequences to be associated with HLA alleles. Upon later analysis, HLA-associated TCR beta chains proved more clonally expanded than other, equally common chains. Follow-up analysis later connected one missense variant in DCLRE1C with trimming of TCR beta V- and J-genes.

13 Jbeta primers and 60 Vbeta primers were used for the PCR. Sequencing used immunoSEQ multiplex PCR; TCRdb keeps in-frame clones, though not all of them. The sample holds approximately 190,000 clones. Germline CDR1 and CDR2: SGHRS and YFSETQ. The V and J ends lost 4 bases and 7 bases respectively, with 12 bases between them. The CDR3 spans 13 residues. A note on this clone: Its cognate antigen is unknown.

The sample consisted of PBMCs. The V and J genes are TRBV5-1 and TRBJ2-1; possible D gene TRBD2, 6 bases. The source of this sequence is a man in his thirties or forties in good health and CMV-seronegative. This chain's CDR3 is CASSPRLENEQFF. In DNA form, the CDR3 reads TGCGCCAGCAGCCCTAGACTAGAAAATGAGCAGTTCTTC.